This is a list of T cell receptor beta chains from one sample in a study of blood T cell repertoires in COVID-19. Method: immunoSEQ multiplex PCR; TCRdb's copy keeps in-frame clones and lacks some. The sample records more than 200,000 clones, 84% being singletons. The sequencing input was peripheral blood. The receptors stem from a woman between 40 and 55 years old who had recovered from COVID-19. The CDR3 runs from the conserved cysteine through the conserved F or W. Fields, in order: J gene, clone size, V gene, D gene, CDR3 DNA, CDR3 protein. A D gene is named only where the DNA matches it firmly. Clone size is stated in some rows and not others, as once, few, many or a class when expanded.

>TRBJ1-2|once|TRBV5-8|TRBD1
TGTGCCAGCAGCCCATCCGAAGGGACAGAGACCTATGGCTACACCTTC
CASSPSEGTETYGYTF
>TRBJ1-2|NA|TRBV9|NA
TGTGCCAGCAGTAGGAGTCCCAACTATGGCTACACCTTC
CASSRSPNYGYTF
>TRBJ2-3|NA|TRBV2|NA
TGTGCCAGCACCAGCGAGGGCACAGATACGCAGTATTTT
CASTSEGTDTQYF
>TRBJ2-2|NA|TRBV7-2|TRBD2
TGTGCCAGCAGCTTAATAGCGGGAGTAAACACCGGGGAGCTGTTTTTT
CASSLIAGVNTGELFF
>TRBJ1-5|NA|TRBV4-2|NA
TGTGCCAGCAGCCAAGACCAATGGGGAGGGCTTCAGCCCCAGCATTTT
CASSQDQWGGLQPQHF
>TRBJ2-1|NA|TRBV19|NA
TGTGCCAGTAGTATGAGGTCCAAAGCGGATATAGTGCAGTTCTTC
CASSMRSKADIVQFF
>TRBJ2-7|NA|TRBV29-1|TRBD2
TGCAGCGTTGAGGGTAGCGGGGAAAGTAGATACTTC
CSVEGSGESRYF
>TRBJ1-6|NA|TRBV9|NA
TGTGCCAGCAGCCCGGGGGTCTATAATTCACCCCTCCACTTT
CASSPGVYNSPLHF
>TRBJ2-7|NA|TRBV6-1|NA
TGTGCCAGCAGTGAAGTAGCGCCCTACGAGCAGTACTTC
CASSEVAPYEQYF
>TRBJ1-1|NA|TRBV6-5|TRBD1
TGTGCCAGCAGTTTGAACAGGGGAGGCACTGAAGCTTTCTTT
CASSLNRGGTEAFF
>TRBJ1-1|NA|TRBV10-3|TRBD1
TGTGCCATCAAGGGGGACAGGTTGAACACTGAAGCTTTCTTT
CAIKGDRLNTEAFF
>TRBJ2-7|NA|TRBV28|TRBD2
TGTGCCAGCAGTCTAAGCGGGGCGTCCTACGAGCAGTACTTC
CASSLSGASYEQYF
>TRBJ2-1|NA|TRBV2|TRBD2
TGTGCCAGCAGTGAACCTGGCGGGGGGCACAATGAGCAGTTCTTC
CASSEPGGGHNEQFF
>TRBJ2-7|NA|TRBV3-1/TRBV3-2|NA
TGTGCCAGCAGCCAAGGAGGAGGGTCGGGCGAGCAGTACTTC
CASSQGGGSGEQYF
>TRBJ2-5|NA|TRBV9|NA
TGTGCCAGCAGCGTAGCCGGGGGTCAAGAGACCCAGTACTTC
CASSVAGGQETQYF
>TRBJ2-2|once|TRBV2|NA
TGTGCCAGCAGTGAACAAGGGGCGGACACCGGGGAGCTGTTTTTT
CASSEQGADTGELFF
>TRBJ1-6|NA|TRBV4-3|TRBD1
TGCGCCAGCAGCCAGGGACAGGGGCTTAATTCACCCCTCCACTTT
CASSQGQGLNSPLHF
>TRBJ2-3|NA|TRBV9|NA
TGTGCCAGCAGCGTAGGAGTGATTCGCACAGATACGCAGTATTTT
CASSVGVIRTDTQYF
>TRBJ2-5|NA|TRBV29-1|TRBD1
TGCAGCGTGGCCGGACAGGGAGGTGAGACCCAGTACTTC
CSVAGQGGETQYF
>TRBJ2-5|NA|TRBV28|TRBD1
TGTGCCAGCAGTTCGCGGACAGGGGGTGCCCAGGGAGAGACCCAGTACTTC
CASSSRTGGAQGETQYF
>TRBJ1-6|NA|TRBV6-5|NA
TGTGCCAGCTCCGTGGGAGGGGCTTCACCCCTCCACTTT
CASSVGGASPLHF
>TRBJ2-1|NA|TRBV9|TRBD2
TGTGCCAGCAGCTTCACAACCGGGACTAGCCCCTATGAGCAGTTCTTC
CASSFTTGTSPYEQFF
>TRBJ2-5|NA|TRBV7-2|TRBD2
TGTGCCAGCAGCTTACCGGGGGGCCAAGAGACCCAGTACTTC
CASSLPGGQETQYF
>TRBJ1-2|once|TRBV12-3/TRBV12-4|NA
TGTGCCGGCAGTTTAGAGGAGAACTATGGCTACACCTTC
CAGSLEENYGYTF
>TRBJ2-7|NA|TRBV6-6|TRBD2
TGTGCCAGCAGTACCGGTGGGCTAGCGGGGGCCTACGAGCAGTACTTC
CASSTGGLAGAYEQYF
>TRBJ1-3|NA|TRBV30|NA
TGTGCCTGGGCCCCAGGTTCCACTGGAAACACCATATATTTT
CAWAPGSTGNTIYF
>TRBJ2-3|NA|TRBV5-1|TRBD1
TGCGCCAGCAGCTCCGATTGGACAGGGGGCGATACGCAGTATTTT
CASSSDWTGGDTQYF
>TRBJ2-7|NA|TRBV6-5|TRBD1
TGTGCCAGCAGAATTCAATCGGGACAGACCTACGAGCAGTACTTC
CASRIQSGQTYEQYF
>TRBJ2-2|NA|TRBV5-1|TRBD2
TGCGCCAGCAGCCTATTAGCGGGGAACACCGGGGAGCTGTTTTTT
CASSLLAGNTGELFF
>TRBJ1-5|NA|TRBV12-3/TRBV12-4|NA
TGTGCCAGCAGCCTAGATCAGCCCCAGCATTTT
CASSLDQPQHF
>TRBJ1-4|NA|TRBV5-1|NA
TGCGCCAGCAGCTTGGGTCGAGGGAATGAAAAACTGTTTTTT
CASSLGRGNEKLFF
>TRBJ2-2|NA|TRBV4-2|TRBD2
TGTGCCAGCAGCCAACCAGGGACTAGCGGGAACACCGGGGAGCTGTTTTTT
CASSQPGTSGNTGELFF
>TRBJ2-3|NA|TRBV7-7|NA
TGTGCTAGCAGCTTAGGGCGCACAGATACGCAGTATTTT
CASSLGRTDTQYF